Listed here are 5 T cell receptor beta chains from one sample, sequenced in a study of T-cell memory formation after mild COVID-19. TCRdb reanalysed the 5' RACE reads using MiXCR and keeps one entry per CDR3 protein. The sample lists about 620,000 distinct CDR3 sequences; around 17% were seen once. Sequencing was performed on PBMCs or a T cell subset sorted from them (not recorded which). Receptors were obtained from an adult woman who had mild COVID-19 (a few samples of this study predate the infection). Cell type and time point are not known.

Only a few counts were recorded for this clonotype. The chain links TRBV12-3 or TRBV12-4 to TRBJ2-5; D could derive from TRBD1 or TRBD2 (5 bases each). Trimming pared 6 bases from V and 1 base from J, leaving 9 bases between. The CDR3 totals 13 residues. The CDR3 region is CASRADTQETQYF. In DNA, the CDR3 is TGTGCCAGCAGAGCGGACACCCAAGAGACCCAGTACTTC.

This clonotype was observed many times. The J gene is TRBJ2-1, the V gene TRBV7-2; the D is unclear. V gave up 5 bases and J gave up 3 bases, with 17 bases separating them. The CDR3 spans 16 residues. The germline V gene has CDR1 SGHTA and CDR2 FQGNSA. The CDR3 nucleotides read TGTGCCAGCAGCCCAGCTTTGAGCCTACTCTACAATGAGCAGTTCTTC. The encoded protein is CASSPALSLLYNEQFF.

This clonotype was seen a few times. The V gene is TRBV14, the J gene TRBJ2-7; 12 nucleotides line up with TRBD1. This CDR3 has 16 residues. V was clipped by 4 bases and J by 4 bases; unmatched bases: 8. In germline, CDR1 is SGHDN, CDR2 FVKESK. The CDR3 DNA sequence: TGTGCCAGCAGCCCTGGGACAGGGGGCTTTATGTACGAGCAGTACTTC. Its translation: CASSPGTGGFMYEQYF.

This clonotype was seen a few times. This sequence joins TRBV5-1 and TRBJ2-5; no reliable D call. Germline CDR1 is SGHRS and CDR2 is YFSETQ. This CDR3 region has 13 residues. The V end was cut by 1 base, the J end by 5 bases, with 9 bases between. Here the CDR3 reads CASSLRSSETQYF. In DNA, the CDR3 is TGCGCCAGCAGCTTGAGGTCCTCTGAGACCCAGTACTTC.

This chain connects TRBV6-1 to TRBJ2-5; TRBD1 agrees at 7 bases. This CDR3 contains 13 residues. Germline lookup yields CDR1 MNHNS and CDR2 SASEGT. The trim removed 7 bases at V and 1 base at J, leaving 3 bases unmatched. The CDR3: CASNRQGQETQYF. For the CDR3, the DNA is TGTGCCAGCAACCGACAGGGCCAAGAGACCCAGTACTTC.